A selection of T cell receptor beta chains follows, all from one sample in a study of cytomegalovirus exposure and HLA in healthy donors. The protocol was immunoSEQ multiplex PCR, while the TCRdb copy is restricted to in-frame clones and leaves out a portion. The sample lists approximately 100,000 clones, about 94% occurring once. Specimen: PBMCs. These receptors all stem from a woman aged 25 to 45 in good health and CMV-seropositive. Both conserved end residues are part of each CDR3.

v_call: TRBV7-9
j_call: TRBJ1-1
cdr3_aa: CASSNYMEGVLF

v_call: TRBV7-2
j_call: TRBJ2-7
cdr3_aa: CASSGLSYEQYF

v_call: TRBV27
j_call: TRBJ2-1
cdr3_aa: CASSSNSYNEQFF

v_call: TRBV5-6
j_call: TRBJ2-5
cdr3_aa: CASSPMGTGQEETQYF

v_call: TRBV28
j_call: TRBJ2-3
cdr3_aa: CASRLADTDTQYF

v_call: TRBV28
j_call: TRBJ2-1
cdr3_aa: CASSPQGTSPFF

v_call: TRBV27
j_call: TRBJ2-5
cdr3_aa: CASSRGGGWFRGETQYF

v_call: TRBV2
j_call: TRBJ1-1
cdr3_aa: CASSEEGWSAFF

v_call: TRBV4-3
j_call: TRBJ1-2
cdr3_aa: CASSPETGDNDYGYTF

v_call: TRBV6-6
j_call: TRBJ1-2
cdr3_aa: CASSSRQHYGYTF

v_call: TRBV4-3
j_call: TRBJ2-3
cdr3_aa: CASSEPLAGGYGTQYF

v_call: TRBV19
j_call: TRBJ1-1
cdr3_aa: CASSIVNNEAFF

v_call: TRBV2
j_call: TRBJ2-2
cdr3_aa: CASSGTGGTGELFF

v_call: TRBV11-3
j_call: TRBJ2-2
cdr3_aa: CASSSTSGRDTGELFF

v_call: TRBV30
j_call: TRBJ2-3
cdr3_aa: CAWTRGGAADTQYF

v_call: TRBV5-6
j_call: TRBJ2-7
cdr3_aa: CASSLVGDRGYEQYF

v_call: TRBV7-9
j_call: TRBJ2-1
cdr3_aa: CASSFQGSTYNEQFF